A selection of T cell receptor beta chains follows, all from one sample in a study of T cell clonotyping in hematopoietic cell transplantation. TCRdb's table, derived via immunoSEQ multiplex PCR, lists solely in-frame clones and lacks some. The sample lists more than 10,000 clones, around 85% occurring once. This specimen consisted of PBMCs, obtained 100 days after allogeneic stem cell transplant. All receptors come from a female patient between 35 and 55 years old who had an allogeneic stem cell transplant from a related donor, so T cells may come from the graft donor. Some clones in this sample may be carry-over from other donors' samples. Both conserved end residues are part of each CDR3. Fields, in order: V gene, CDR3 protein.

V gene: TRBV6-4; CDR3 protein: CASSDTNTGELFF
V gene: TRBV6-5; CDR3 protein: CASRQDSSSNYGYTF
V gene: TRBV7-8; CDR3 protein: CASSSYSGRALYEQYF
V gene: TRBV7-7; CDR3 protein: CASSPIDRGYEQYF
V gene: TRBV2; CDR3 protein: CASRVFSYEQYF
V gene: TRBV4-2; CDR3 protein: CASSQDNTGGVSTGANVLTF
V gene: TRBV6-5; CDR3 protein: CASSLSSGGVIDTQYF
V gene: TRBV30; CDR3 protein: CAWNAGGNEQFF
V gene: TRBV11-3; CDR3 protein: CASSLGPRGSPQHF
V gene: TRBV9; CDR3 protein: CASSEDRTGGEQYF
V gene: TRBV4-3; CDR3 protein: CASSQRQGAIYEQYF
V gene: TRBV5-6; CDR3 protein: CASSPTGDSYEQYF
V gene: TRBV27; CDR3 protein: CASSLSGSSGNTIYF
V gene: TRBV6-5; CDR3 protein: CASTLWDGTGELFF
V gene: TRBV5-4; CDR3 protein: CASSTNRGGNEKLFF
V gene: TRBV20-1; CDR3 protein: CSAGSSETQYF
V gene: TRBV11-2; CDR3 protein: CASSLEASGSLEQYF
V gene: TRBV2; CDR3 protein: CASSEMGSTDTQYF
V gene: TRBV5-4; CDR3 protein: CASSFWDRGGDEKLFF
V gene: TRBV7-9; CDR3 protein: CASSLVQATEAFF
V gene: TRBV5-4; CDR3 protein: CASTPDPGANVLTF
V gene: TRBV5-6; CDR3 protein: CASSLGGTASYEQYF